This T cell receptor (beta chain) emerged from a study of blood T cell repertoires in COVID-19 (dated by TCRdb to the early 2020s). With regard to the full study: Samples from collaborators originated in the United States, Italy and Spain and spanned both the acute and convalescent phases of COVID-19. The material from the prospective study consisted of cDNA or gDNA derived from T cells, B-cell-depleted T cells, or PBMCs. Subjects who had been exposed to COVID-19, were actively infected with it, or had recovered from it provided the deeply sampled blood TCRbeta repertoires that made up the dataset. The repertoires were released in a freely available public database meant as a resource for research on the immune response to SARS-CoV-2. The samples were drawn from two sources: the first 160 participants of the ongoing ImmuneRACE study, and some 1,300 subjects contributed by 6 global collaborators. Sample metadata almost always included a de-identified subject ID, COVID-19 status, age in years and sex. HLA class I and class II types, where available, came from metadata supplied by the sample provider rather than from assay-based typing. What the study reported, not specific to this receptor: Clinical and demographic metadata were provided uncurated, with the amount varying by source and participant.

Comments on this clone: What antigen it recognizes has not been identified. Base qualities are not recorded, but no much larger clone differs from it by a single base.

TCRbeta CDR3 regions were amplified from genomic DNA using the immunoSEQ Assay, a bias-controlled multiplex PCR. The authors' pipeline ran thus. Nucleated cell counts per sample were estimated from amplification of reference gene primers within the assay. Sequence reads were collapsed and filtered to measure the absolute abundance of every unique TCRbeta CDR3 rearrangement. For each sample, productive Simpson clonality was calculated as the square root of Simpson's diversity index over productive rearrangements. This immuneACCESS table, as held by TCRdb, lists in-frame sequences with V and J called but not all clones. Of the missing ones, under half trace to an unresolved V gene in checked studies; the others have no known cause. D and trimming were read from the DNA, whereas the V and J calls and clone size are those reported in that table. The sample contains roughly 200,000 clones, under 90% of them found a single time. The ten largest make up approximately 6.7% of the sample.

The collaborating institutions used their own protocols to collect whole blood in K2EDTA tubes. For TCRbeta analysis, collaborators shipped samples in one of three forms: frozen whole blood, isolated PBMCs, or DNA extracted from either of those sample types. CDR1 and CDR2 are read off the germline V gene as SGDLS and YYNGEE. The V end gives up 2 bases and the J end 7 bases, leaving 11 bases in the junction not matched to a gene. Spanning cysteine to phenylalanine, the CDR3 consists of 16 amino acids. The retained sequence is limited to the CDR3, 48 bases, with the frame set at the first base. The sequencing sample was made of peripheral blood. The chain was built from TRBV9 and TRBJ2-1; TRBD2 aligns with 8 central bases. The origin of this receptor is a man aged 35-49 years with acute or convalescent COVID-19. This receptor carries the CDR3 CASSVGTSGIWNEQFF. Here is the DNA: TGTGCCAGCAGCGTCGGGACTAGTGGGATCTGGAATGAGCAGTTCTTC.